The TCR beta chain described here comes from a study of beta chain features in type 1 diabetes. Study results and limitations: Shorter TCRB CDR3s, moderately but significantly so, were found in Type 1 diabetes patients in all four CD4+ subsets. Healthy donors had naive, central memory and Treg TCRB repertoires that appeared less similar than those seen among patients.

Sequencing targeted expressed TCRB transcripts, as all isolated RNA had been reverse transcribed. Measured with immunoSEQ multiplex PCR; TCRdb has only the in-frame clones, and not every one. Among 400,000 or so clones, around 12% were seen once, and the ten largest hold 0.0095% to 0.011%. CDR3 length equals 13 residues. Germline values: CDR1 SGDLS, CDR2 YYNGEE. V was cut by 2 bases and J by 6 bases, with 8 bases left in between. This clone was found a few times. Antigen specificity is unknown. The chain carries TRBV9 and TRBJ2-2; D unresolved. The sample comprised naive CD4+ T cells from blood. The TCR originated in a woman younger than 30 with type 1 diabetes. CDR3 sequence (DNA): TGTGCCAGCAGCGTTAGTCATCCCGGGGAGCTGTTTTTT. Translating gives CASSVSHPGELFF.